A single sample is the source of the 20 T cell receptor beta chains below, sequenced in a study of beta chain features in type 1 diabetes. Study results and limitations: Moderate yet significant TCRB CDR3 shortening was seen in Type 1 diabetes patients in all four CD4+ subsets.

The investigators reverse transcribed all of the isolated RNA, so they sequenced expressed TCRB transcripts. Sequencing used immunoSEQ multiplex PCR; TCRdb keeps in-frame clones, though not all of them. The sample consists of 150,000 to 200,000 clones, 6.5% to 8.5% of them appearing once. No antigen has been assigned to these receptors. Sample: central memory CD4+ T cells from blood. These receptors were obtained from a young man with type 1 diabetes.

The table lists this clone with a few counts. The V gene is TRBV28, the J gene TRBJ2-5; no clear D. The CDR3 loop spans 12 amino acids. Trimming stripped 5 bases from V and 5 bases from J, with 9 bases between. Germline CDR1 is MDHEN and CDR2 is SYDVKM. CDR3 loop: CASSPIAETQYF. The CDR3 DNA reads as TGTGCCAGCAGTCCCATTGCGGAGACCCAGTACTTC.

V and J are TRBV2 and TRBJ2-5; 11 bases match TRBD1. Germline values: CDR1 SNHLY, CDR2 FYNNEI. Trimming removed 6 bases from V and 5 bases from J; junction bases left unmatched: 5. The CDR3 loop spans 14 amino acids. CDR3 in amino acids: CASRGQGAEETQYF. Here the CDR3 DNA reads TGTGCCAGCAGAGGACAGGGGGCGGAGGAGACCCAGTACTTC. Complete variable domain (other parts from reference TRBV2 and TRBJ2-5): EPEVTQTPSHQVTQMGQEVILRCVPISNHLYFYWYRQILGQKVEFLVSFYNNEISEKSEIFDDQFSVERPDGSNFTLKIRSTKLEDSAMYFCASRGQGAEETQYFGPGTRLLVL.

As for this clone: Other DNA sequences from this sample encode an identical CDR3 as well. The V call is TRBV30, the J call TRBJ1-1, with D unclear. Germline V gene sequence: CDR1 GTSNPN, CDR2 SVGIG (reference sequence). The V end was cut by 2 bases, the J end by 5 bases, with 12 bases between. This CDR3 contains 13 residues. The CDR3 region is CAWSRTAGTEAFF. CDR3 DNA: TGTGCCTGGAGTCGGACGGCGGGGACTGAAGCTTTCTTT. Combining the CDR3 with reference TRBV30 and TRBJ1-1 gives the whole variable domain SQTIHQWPATLVQPVGSPLSLECTVEGTSNPNLYWYRQAAGRGLQLLFYSVGIGQISSEVPQNLSASRPQDRQFILSSKKLLLSDSGFYLCAWSRTAGTEAFFGQGTRLTVV.

This clone was detected only a few times. The chain employs TRBV5-1 and TRBJ2-5; maybe TRBD1 (6 bases). Per the germline V gene, CDR1 is SGHRS and CDR2 is YFSETQ. This CDR3 has 14 residues. Deletions cut 4 bases from V and 0 bases from J, with 10 bases between. For the CDR3, the DNA is TGCGCCAGCAGCCGAGGACAGCACCAAGAGACCCAGTACTTC. Amino acid sequence: CASSRGQHQETQYF.

This clone was observed a few times. This chain connects TRBV28 to TRBJ2-1; D call uncertain. V lost 5 bases to trimming and J lost 6 bases, with 17 bases between them. The CDR3 contains 15 residues. Germline V gene lookup returns CDR1 MDHEN and CDR2 SYDVKM. This CDR3 is CASSLPLMSANEQFF. CDR3 DNA sequence: TGTGCCAGCAGTCTCCCCCTAATGAGCGCCAATGAGCAGTTCTTC. The whole variable domain, remainder taken from reference TRBV28 and TRBJ2-1, is DVKVTQSSRYLVKRTGEKVFLECVQDMDHENMFWYRQDPGLGLRLIYFSYDVKMKEKGDIPEGYSVSREKKERFSLILESASTNQTSMYLCASSLPLMSANEQFFGPGTRLTVL.

V and J are TRBV7-2 and TRBJ2-7, with D perhaps matching TRBD2 (5 bases). This CDR3 contains 19 residues. Trimming took 1 base from V and 0 from J, leaving 22 bases between them. The germline V gene has CDR1 SGHTA and CDR2 FQGNSA. The CDR3 reads CASSLVRFLANQYSYEQYF. The CDR3 region has the DNA TGTGCCAGCAGCTTAGTTCGTTTCCTAGCCAACCAGTACTCCTACGAGCAGTACTTC.

This clone was detected a few times. This rearrangement joins TRBV20-1 to TRBJ2-3; D is unclear. The CDR3 has 11 residues. Germline assignment: CDR1 DFQATT and CDR2 SNEGSKA (reference sequence). Trimming shortened V by 1 base and J by 7 bases, and 6 bases separated the two germline ends. The CDR3 DNA reads as TGCAGTGCTAGAGGAGGTAATACGCAGTATTTT. Protein: CSARGGNTQYF.

This clone turned up a few times. This chain connects TRBV30 to TRBJ1-1; the D gene is possibly TRBD1 (6 bases). Per the germline V gene, CDR1 is GTSNPN and CDR2 is SVGIG (reference sequence). V lost 2 bases, J lost 8 bases, and 15 bases lay in between. CDR3 size: 13 residues. The CDR3 loop reads CAWSSKSTGEAFF. As DNA, the CDR3 is TGTGCCTGGAGTTCTAAAAGTACAGGGGAAGCTTTCTTT.

The chain couples TRBV30 to TRBJ2-4, with D possibly TRBD2 on 6 matching bases. The CDR3 totals 13 residues. Germline V gives CDR1 GTSNPN, CDR2 SVGIG (reference sequence). Deletions cut 0 bases from V and 6 bases from J, with 9 bases between. CDR3 DNA: TGTGCCTGGAGTGTGCGGGGCCCAAACATTCAGTACTTC. This codes for CAWSVRGPNIQYF.

This clone was counted a few times. The chain couples TRBV19 to TRBJ1-5; no firm D call. CDR3 length: 14 amino acids. Germline V gene data show CDR1 as LNHDA and CDR2 as SQIVND (reference sequence). Trimming left V 5 bases short and J 8 bases short, with 16 bases between. The CDR3 DNA reads TGTGCCAGTAGTGTCGGACCCGGGGAGAAGCCCCAGCATTTT. Its translation is CASSVGPGEKPQHF.

This clone has a count of ten or more. This sequence joins TRBV27 and TRBJ2-5; perhaps TRBD1 as D (5 bases). Trimming took 5 bases from V and 5 from J, leaving 15 bases between them. This CDR3 contains 14 residues. From germline, CDR1 is MNHEY and CDR2 SMNVEV (reference sequence). CDR3 nucleotides: TGTGCCAGCAGTATCCGACGACAGCATGAGACCCAGTACTTC. This encodes CASSIRRQHETQYF.

The V and J genes are TRBV6-4 and TRBJ1-5; 12 nucleotides agree with TRBD1. The length of the CDR3 is 15 residues. Germline V lookup: CDR1 MRHNA, CDR2 SNTAGT. Germline trimming cut 3 bases from V and 8 bases from J; bases unmatched to any gene: 5. The DNA for the CDR3 is TGTGCCAGCAGTGAGGGGACAGGGGGCGGGAAGCCCCAGCATTTT. Its protein product is CASSEGTGGGKPQHF.

This clone was seen more than once but under ten times. V and J are TRBV5-4 and TRBJ2-5, with D uncertain. V was trimmed by 0 bases and J by 7 bases, leaving 4 bases between them. Germline V lookup: CDR1 SGHNT, CDR2 YYREEE (reference sequence). This CDR3 has 11 residues. The CDR3 spells CASSLAGTQYF. DNA of the CDR3: TGTGCCAGCAGCTTGGCCGGGACCCAGTACTTC. The complete variable domain, with remaining parts taken from reference TRBV5-4 and TRBJ2-5, reads ETGVTQSPTHLIKTRGQQVTLRCSSQSGHNTVSWYQQALGQGPQFIFQYYREEENGRGNFPPRFSGLQFPNYSSELNVNALELDDSALYLCASSLAGTQYFGPGTRLLVL.

The rearrangement links TRBV5-4 to TRBJ2-3; 7 positions match TRBD1. V lost 6 bases, J lost 2 bases, and 9 bases stayed unmatched. The CDR3 loop spans 15 amino acids. Germline V lookup: CDR1 SGHNT, CDR2 YYREEE (reference sequence). The CDR3 region has the DNA TGTGCCAGCACCGCGGACAGGATCAACACAGATACGCAGTATTTT. It is translated as CASTADRINTDTQYF.

The sample holds a few counts of this clone. V gene TRBV7-2 combines with J gene TRBJ2-3; TRBD1 matches 8 bases. The CDR3 extends over 12 amino acids. Germline V gene lookup returns CDR1 SGHTA and CDR2 FQGNSA. J was trimmed by 9 bases and V by 5 bases; bases with no gene match: 4. CDR3 DNA sequence: TGTGCCAGCAGCGCGGACAGGGACACGCAGTATTTT. Encoded protein: CASSADRDTQYF.

The rearrangement links TRBV5-1 to TRBJ2-3, with 14 positions matching TRBD2. Germline V gene data show CDR1 as SGHRS and CDR2 as YFSETQ. J was trimmed by 6 bases and V by 4 bases; bases with no gene match: 10. This CDR3 spans 17 amino acids. The CDR3 DNA is TGCGCCAGCAGCCCGGGGACTAGCGGGAGTGTGATGGATACGCAGTATTTT. Translating gives CASSPGTSGSVMDTQYF. Full variable domain (rest looked up from reference TRBV5-1 and TRBJ2-3): KAGVTQTPRYLIKTRGQQVTLSCSPISGHRSVSWYQQTPGQGLQFLFEYFSETQRNKGNFPGRFSGRQFSNSRSEMNVSTLELGDSALYLCASSPGTSGSVMDTQYFGPGTRLTVL.

The gene calls are TRBV7-9 and TRBJ2-5; 8 positions match TRBD2. The length of the CDR3 is 15 residues. V trimming: 6 bases; J trimming: 4 bases; junction bases outside the gene matches: 10. The germline V gene encodes CDR1 SEHNR and CDR2 FQNEAQ (reference sequence). CDR3 protein: CASRKSGGWVETQYF. As DNA, the CDR3 is TGTGCCAGCAGAAAGAGCGGGGGCTGGGTAGAGACCCAGTACTTC.

This chain uses TRBV4-3 with TRBJ1-2; 7 bases are a match to TRBD1. Germline-derived CDR1 and CDR2 are LGHNA and YSLEER. The CDR3 length is 17 residues. V trimming: 1 base; J trimming: 4 bases; junction bases outside the gene matches: 12. The CDR3 sequence is CASSQVPPGTGAYGYTF. The CDR3 DNA follows: TGCGCCAGCAGCCAAGTCCCTCCGGGAACAGGGGCCTATGGCTACACCTTC.

This chain uses TRBV4-3 with TRBJ1-6; 7 bases align to TRBD1. The CDR3 has 14 residues. V shed 7 bases, J shed 5 bases, and the junction held 5 bases outside the gene matches. Per the germline V gene, CDR1 is LGHNA and CDR2 is YSLEER. CDR3 in DNA: TGCGCCAGCACCCCAGACAGGGATAATTCACCCCTCCACTTT. Residues: CASTPDRDNSPLHF.

The rearrangement links TRBV10-3 to TRBJ2-3; perhaps TRBD1 as D (6 bases). V was shortened by 2 bases and J by 1 base, with 10 bases between the two germline ends. Per germline, CDR1 ENHRY and CDR2 SYGVKD. The CDR3 length is 15 residues. The CDR3 nucleotides are TGTGCCATCAGTGAGATGGGGGCCCGCACAGATACGCAGTATTTT. Amino acids: CAISEMGARTDTQYF.